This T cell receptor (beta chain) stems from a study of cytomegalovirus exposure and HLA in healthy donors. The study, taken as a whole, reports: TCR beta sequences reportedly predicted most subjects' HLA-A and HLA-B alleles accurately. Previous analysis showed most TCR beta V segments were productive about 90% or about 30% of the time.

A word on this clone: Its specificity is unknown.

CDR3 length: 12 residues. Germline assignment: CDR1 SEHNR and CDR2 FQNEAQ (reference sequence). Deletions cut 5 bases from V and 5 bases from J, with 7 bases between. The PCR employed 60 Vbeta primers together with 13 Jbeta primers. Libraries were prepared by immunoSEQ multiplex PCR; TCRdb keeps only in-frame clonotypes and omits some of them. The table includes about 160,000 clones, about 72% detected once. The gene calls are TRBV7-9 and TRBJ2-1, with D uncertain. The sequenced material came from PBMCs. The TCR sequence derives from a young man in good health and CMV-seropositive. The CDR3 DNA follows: TGTGCCAGCAGCGCTAGAAACAATGAGCAGTTCTTC. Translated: CASSARNNEQFF.